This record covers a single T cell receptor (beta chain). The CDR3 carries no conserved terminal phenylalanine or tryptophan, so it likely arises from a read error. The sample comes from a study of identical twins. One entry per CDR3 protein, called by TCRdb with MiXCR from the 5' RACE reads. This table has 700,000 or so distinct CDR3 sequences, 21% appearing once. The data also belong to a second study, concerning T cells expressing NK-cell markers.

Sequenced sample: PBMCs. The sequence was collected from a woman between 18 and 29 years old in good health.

In nucleotides, the CDR3 is TGTGCCAGCAGTCCGGGACTAGCGGGAGGCCACGAGCAGTACTCC. It translates to CASSPGLAGGHEQYS. This chain uses TRBV12-3 or TRBV12-4 with TRBJ2-7, with 15 positions matching TRBD2. The CDR3 runs 15 residues. Trimming took 5 bases from V and 5 from J; bases not matched to a gene: 4.